Below, 15 T cell receptor beta chains from the same sample are listed, as sequenced in a study of early T cells in non-severe SARS-CoV-2 infection. TCRdb analysed the 5' RACE reads with MiXCR anew, one entry per CDR3 protein. The sample has roughly 33,000 distinct CDR3 sequences; more than 5% are singletons. The material sequenced was whole blood. The receptors stem from an adult who was a healthcare worker with PCR-confirmed SARS-CoV-2 infection or an uninfected control (not recorded which).

There are a few counts of this clonotype. V is TRBV11-2 and J is TRBJ1-2, with 11 bases lining up with TRBD1. Germline loops: CDR1 SGHAT, CDR2 FQNNGV. The CDR3 extends over 18 amino acids. Trimming cost V 5 bases and J 6 bases; bases outside gene matches: 17. For the CDR3, the DNA is TGTGCCAGCAGCCGCGGACAGGGGGCGAGGAATGGAGTGGATGGCTACACCTTC. It encodes CASSRGQGARNGVDGYTF.

This clonotype was picked up many times. The rearrangement uses TRBV5-5 and TRBJ2-7; unclear D gene. Germline V CDR1 and CDR2: SGHKS, YYEKEE (reference sequence). V was pared by 1 base and J by 0 bases, with 8 bases between. The CDR3 is made up of 14 amino acids. Here the CDR3 reads CASSLQVLSYEQYF. Written as DNA, the CDR3 is TGTGCCAGCAGCTTGCAGGTCCTCTCCTACGAGCAGTACTTC.

The J gene is TRBJ2-1, the V gene TRBV20-1, with D possibly TRBD2 on 6 matching bases. The CDR3 runs 13 residues. Germline V gene data show CDR1 as DFQATT and CDR2 as SNEGSKA (reference sequence). V was shortened by 2 bases and J by 5 bases, with 10 bases between the two germline ends. The CDR3 spells CSARRSGDNEQFF. The CDR3 coding sequence is TGCAGTGCTAGACGGTCGGGGGACAATGAGCAGTTCTTC.

This clonotype turned up a few times. The rearrangement uses TRBV9 and TRBJ2-3; D might be TRBD2 (5 bases). CDR1 is SGDLS, CDR2 YYNGEE, per germline. Trimming removed 0 bases at V and 2 bases at J, with 13 bases between. The CDR3 runs to 16 residues. The CDR3 nucleotides are TGTGCCAGCAGCGTAGGGACTGCTATCTCCACAGATACGCAGTATTTT. It encodes CASSVGTAISTDTQYF. The variable domain in full, completed from reference TRBV9 and TRBJ2-3, reads DSGVTQTPKHLITATGQRVTLRCSPRSGDLSVYWYQQSLDQGLQFLIQYYNGEERAKGNILERFSAQQFPDLHSELNLSSLELGDSALYFCASSVGTAISTDTQYFGPGTRLTVL.

This clonotype appeared many times. The CDR3 protein is CASSLALYGYTF. CDR3 DNA sequence: TGTGCCAGCAGCTTAGCGCTATATGGCTACACCTTC. The gene calls are TRBV7-9 and TRBJ1-2; D uncertain. V lost 0 bases, J lost 5 bases, and 4 bases lay in between. The CDR3 loop spans 12 amino acids. CDR1 is SEHNR, CDR2 FQNEAQ, per germline (reference sequence). Full variable domain (missing parts from reference TRBV7-9 and TRBJ1-2): DTGVSQNPRHKITKRGQNVTFRCDPISEHNRLYWYRQTLGQGPEFLTYFQNEAQLEKSRLLSDRFSAERPKGSFSTLEIQRTEQGDSAMYLCASSLALYGYTFGSGTRLTVV.

In its sample, this clonotype was seen a few times. The V call is TRBV29-1, the J call TRBJ2-6, with D unclear. The CDR3 extends over 16 amino acids. The V end lost 3 bases, the J end lost 0 bases, and 12 bases lay between the germline ends. Germline assignment: CDR1 SQVTM and CDR2 ANQGSEA. DNA of the CDR3: TGCAGCGTTGAGAGCGACATCAACTCTGGGGCCAACGTCCTGACTTTC. It translates to CSVESDINSGANVLTF. The variable domain in full, with the rest retrieved from reference TRBV29-1 and TRBJ2-6, is SAVISQKPSRDICQRGTSLTIQCQVDSQVTMMFWYRQQPGQSLTLIATANQGSEATYESGFVIDKFPISRPNLTFSTLTVSNMSPEDSSIYLCSVESDINSGANVLTFGAGSRLTVL.

This clonotype was recorded at least ten times. The CDR3 loop is CASSSVGVQGSYEQYF. In DNA form, the CDR3 reads TGTGCCAGCTCCTCCGTTGGGGTGCAGGGCTCCTACGAGCAGTACTTC. V and J are TRBV28 and TRBJ2-7; perhaps TRBD1 as D (5 bases). Germline lookup yields CDR1 MDHEN and CDR2 SYDVKM. CDR3 length: 16 residues. Trimming took 8 bases from V and 0 from J, leaving 20 bases between them.

This chain joins TRBV5-1 and TRBJ2-7, with D tentatively TRBD1 (6 bases). CDR1 is SGHRS, CDR2 YFSETQ, per germline. The CDR3 is 14 amino acids. The germline V and J ends were trimmed by 5 bases and 8 bases, with 20 bases remaining between them. The CDR3, as DNA: TGCGCCAGCAGTACAGGGTCGACTTCTACGAAGCAGTACTTC. Translated, it gives CASSTGSTSTKQYF.

This clonotype occurred many times. V usage is TRBV18 and J usage is TRBJ1-1; 7 bases line up with TRBD1. The CDR3 consists of 16 residues. Trimming took 4 bases from V and 5 from J; bases not matched to a gene: 13. Germline lookup yields CDR1 KGHSH and CDR2 LQKENI. CDR3 sequence (DNA): TGTGCCAGCTCACTAGTGGGACAGCCTTATGGGACTGAAGCTTTCTTT. Its protein is CASSLVGQPYGTEAFF.

This clonotype was recorded a few times. V gene TRBV7-6 combines with J gene TRBJ1-4, with 7 bases matching TRBD1. V lost 5 bases, J lost 4 bases, and 13 bases stayed unmatched. Germline V lookup: CDR1 SGHVS, CDR2 FNYEAQ. The CDR3 sequence is 17 residues long. CDR3 sequence reads: CASSPGVMGQHNEKLFF. The CDR3 bases are TGTGCCAGCAGCCCAGGGGTCATGGGACAGCATAATGAAAAACTGTTTTTT.

This clonotype was counted many times. The genes are TRBV6-5 and TRBJ1-6; 9 bases align to TRBD1. Germline V lookup: CDR1 MNHEY, CDR2 SVGAGI. The J segment lost 10 bases and the V segment lost 1 base, leaving 11 bases of the junction unmatched. This CDR3 region has 17 residues. The CDR3 here is CASSYFRPGQGVSPLHF. DNA for the CDR3: TGTGCCAGCAGTTACTTTCGACCGGGACAGGGTGTGTCACCCCTCCACTTT.

This chain uses TRBV28 with TRBJ2-2; D unresolved. Trimming removed 2 bases at V and 2 bases at J, with 9 bases between. The V gene's germline CDR1 is MDHEN and CDR2 SYDVKM. The CDR3 spans 15 residues. CDR3 amino acids: CASSLARFNTGELFF. In DNA, the CDR3 is TGTGCCAGCAGTTTAGCCAGGTTCAACACCGGGGAGCTGTTTTTT.

This clonotype came up many times. V and J are TRBV20-1 and TRBJ1-1, with 7 bases that match TRBD1. CDR1 DFQATT and CDR2 SNEGSKA come from the germline V gene (reference sequence). V dropped 0 bases and J dropped 3; count of bases not matched to a gene: 4. The CDR3 spans 14 residues. This chain's CDR3 is CSARDGQGDTEAFF. In DNA, the CDR3 is TGCAGTGCTAGAGATGGCCAGGGGGACACTGAAGCTTTCTTT.

This clonotype was seen repeatedly, ten times or more. The chain links TRBV4-3 to TRBJ1-5; D is uncertain. Germline V lookup: CDR1 LGHNA, CDR2 YSLEER. The CDR3 is 13 amino acids. V lost 3 bases to trimming and J lost 7 bases, with 10 bases between them. The DNA for the CDR3 is TGCGCCAGCAGCCAGAGGCCCGGGCAGCCCCAGCATTTT. This translates into CASSQRPGQPQHF.

This clonotype was recorded at least ten times. V gene TRBV10-3 combines with J gene TRBJ2-3; unclear D gene. The CDR3 covers 14 residues. The germline V and J ends were trimmed by 10 bases and 1 base, with 15 bases remaining between them. Germline V gene lookup returns CDR1 ENHRY and CDR2 SYGVKD. CDR3 sequence: CATKTGARTDTQYF. For the CDR3, the DNA is TGTGCCACTAAAACGGGTGCGCGCACAGATACGCAGTATTTT.